The TCR beta chain under discussion was sequenced for a study of T cells of healthy individuals. This clonotype was recorded at least ten times. TCRdb reprocessed the 5' RACE reads via MiXCR and lists one record per CDR3 protein. Of about 96,000 distinct CDR3 sequences listed, roughly 15% are singletons. The CDR3 is 15 residues long. V lost 1 base, J lost 5 bases, and 5 bases stayed unmatched. CDR1 is LGHDT, CDR2 YNNKEL, per germline (reference sequence). The rearrangement joins TRBV3-1 to TRBJ2-1; 7 bases line up with TRBD1. The receptor's source is a human donor in good health. CDR3 in amino acids: CASSQVGDRDNEQFF. CDR3 nucleotides: TGTGCCAGCAGCCAAGTCGGCGACAGGGACAATGAGCAGTTCTTC.